This T cell receptor beta chain was observed in a study of sequential checkpoint blockade in melanoma. Study at large: Randomization was 1:1 between first-line nivolumab→ipilimumab and ipilimumab→nivolumab. Maintenance nivolumab came after either treatment sequence.

Assay used: immunoSEQ multiplex PCR; TCRdb lists only in-frame clones, some missing. The sample contains about 27,000 clones, about 80% of which appear only once. Treatment denoted: randomized to nivolumab then ipilimumab (arm A) or the reverse (arm B). No patient had prior DNA-damaging chemotherapy. V was clipped by 0 bases and J by 7 bases; unmatched bases: 7. Germline CDR1 reads GTSNPN; CDR2 reads SVGIG (reference sequence). This CDR3 spans 15 amino acids. The starting material was CD8+ T cells sorted from blood (inferred from file names), obtained from a patient given nivolumab and ipilimumab in sequence. The clonotype comes from a human donor with melanoma. The chain employs TRBV30 and TRBJ2-2; TRBD2 matches at 8 bases. The CDR3 sequence: CAWSVRTSIDGELFF. DNA for the CDR3: TGTGCCTGGAGTGTACGGACTAGCATCGACGGGGAGCTGTTTTTT.